A selection of T cell receptor beta chains follows, all from one sample in a study of T-cell reconstitution after alpha-beta-depleted transplantation in children. TCRdb ran MiXCR on the PCR reads and lists one entry per CDR3 protein. The table has 240,000 or so distinct CDR3 sequences, around 12% seen once. Sequences were derived from PBMCs from the stem cell graft donor, sampled from the stem cell graft. The receptors originated from a human donor who donated a stem cell graft to a child with acute lymphoblastic leukemia. CDR3s include the opening cysteine and the closing phenylalanine or tryptophan. D genes are given only for firm matches. Clone size is stated in some rows and not others, as once, few, many or a class when expanded.

size	D	V	J	DNA	CDR3
many	NA	TRBV5-5	TRBJ1-2	TGTGCCAGCAGCTCCGTGGGGGGCTACACCTTC	CASSSVGGYTF
many	TRBD1	TRBV24-1	TRBJ2-1	TGTGCCACCAGTGACCAAACAGGGGGCGTGGGTAATGAGCAGTTCTTC	CATSDQTGGVGNEQFF
many	TRBD2	TRBV4-2	TRBJ2-3	TGTGCCAGCAGCCAAGTCGGGGGGGCCACAGATACGCAGTATTTT	CASSQVGGATDTQYF
many	NA	TRBV7-2	TRBJ2-7	TGTGCCAGCAGCTTAGAGAGGGGACACGAGCAGTACTTC	CASSLERGHEQYF
NA	TRBD1	TRBV12-3/TRBV12-4	TRBJ1-2	TGTGCCAGCAGTTCACAGGGGGTGGGGGTGAACTATGGCTACACCTTC	CASSSQGVGVNYGYTF
NA	NA	TRBV7-3	TRBJ2-1	TGTGCCAGCAGCCTCGGGACTTGGAGCTCCTACAATGAGCAGTTCTTC	CASSLGTWSSYNEQFF
many	NA	TRBV24-1	TRBJ2-5	TGTGCCACGCAACAGGGACTCCAAGAGACCCAGTACTTC	CATQQGLQETQYF
many	TRBD1	TRBV3-1	TRBJ1-5	TGTGCCAGCAGCCATATGCAGGGGGCGGGGGCCATTCAGCATTTT	CASSHMQGAGAIQHF
many	NA	TRBV5-6	TRBJ1-2	TGTGCCAGCAGCCAACCTTGGGGGCGCATCCCCTATGGCTACACCTTC	CASSQPWGRIPYGYTF
many	TRBD1	TRBV7-2	TRBJ1-6	TGTGCCAGCAGCTTAGACGACAGGGGTAATTCACCCCTCCACTTT	CASSLDDRGNSPLHF
many	NA	TRBV6-1	TRBJ2-2	TGTGCCAGCTCGGGGTCCGGGTACACCGGGGAGCTGTTTTTT	CASSGSGYTGELFF
many	NA	TRBV5-1	TRBJ2-1	TGCGCCAGTCGTTCGGGACTCGGCTATAACAATGAGCAGTTCTTC	CASRSGLGYNNEQFF
many	NA	TRBV6-5	TRBJ1-1	TGTGCCAGCAGTTACTCAGTCGGTCTCACTGAAGCTTTCTTT	CASSYSVGLTEAFF
NA	NA	TRBV12-3/TRBV12-4	TRBJ1-5	TGTGCCAGCAGCTTAGAAGTAAGTGGCAATCAGCCCCAGCATTTT	CASSLEVSGNQPQHF
many	NA	TRBV6-4	TRBJ2-5	TGTGCCAGCAGTGACCGGCGGCAGGGAAGGGAGACCCAGTACTTC	CASSDRRQGRETQYF
few	TRBD2	TRBV7-6	TRBJ2-1	TGTGCCAGCAGCCTAAGACCAGCGGGAGGGCCCAGCAATGAGCAGTTCTTC	CASSLRPAGGPSNEQFF
NA	TRBD1	TRBV5-1	TRBJ1-4	TGCGCCAGCAGCTTGGCGGGACAGATAAATGAAAAACTGTTTTTT	CASSLAGQINEKLFF
NA	NA	TRBV7-8	TRBJ2-1	TGTGCCAGCAGAAAGGACGAGTACAATGAGCAGTTCTTC	CASRKDEYNEQFF
many	NA	TRBV7-9	TRBJ1-1	TGTGCCAGCAGCTTAGGTCAGGAGGCTTTCTTT	CASSLGQEAFF
many	NA	TRBV19	TRBJ1-1	TGTGCCAGTAGATTGGGCCCTGAAGCTTTCTTT	CASRLGPEAFF
many	NA	TRBV20-1	TRBJ2-3	TGCAGTGCTCCAAGCGCCGCCGGGGCAGATACGCAGTATTTT	CSAPSAAGADTQYF
many	NA	TRBV5-1	TRBJ1-1	TGCGCCAGCAGCTTGGTACAGGGCACGGCCCGGATCCCTGAAGCTTTCTTT	CASSLVQGTARIPEAFF
few	NA	TRBV20-1	TRBJ1-1	TGCAGTGCTAGTACAGGGATCGGCACTGAAGCTTTCTTT	CSASTGIGTEAFF
many	NA	TRBV30	TRBJ1-3	TGTGCCTTCGACAGCTCCTCTGGAAACACCATATATTTT	CAFDSSSGNTIYF
many	TRBD1	TRBV4-2	TRBJ2-1	TGTGCCAGCAGCCGGGACAGGGACAATGAGCAGTTCTTC	CASSRDRDNEQFF
NA	NA	TRBV18	TRBJ2-3	TGTGCCAGCTCACCACAGGCACAAAGGGGGGATACGCAGTATTTT	CASSPQAQRGDTQYF
NA	TRBD1	TRBV12-3/TRBV12-4	TRBJ1-2	TGTGCCAGCAGTCCCTCACCGACAGGGAGCGATGGCTACACCTTC	CASSPSPTGSDGYTF
many	NA	TRBV20-1	TRBJ1-5	TGCAGTGCTAGATCCGCGACTGTCAGGCAGCCCCAGCATTTT	CSARSATVRQPQHF
few	NA	TRBV20-1	TRBJ1-6	TGCAGTGCTTTTAGTTCCACCCCCTATAATTCACCCCTCCACTTT	CSAFSSTPYNSPLHF
many	NA	TRBV10-3	TRBJ2-6	TGTGCCATCAGTGTTCGTTGGGGCTCTGGGGCCAACGTCCTGACTTTC	CAISVRWGSGANVLTF
many	NA	TRBV29-1	TRBJ1-1	TGCAGCGTTGATCATCCTAGGGGCACTGAAGCTTTCTTT	CSVDHPRGTEAFF
NA	NA	TRBV10-3	TRBJ2-3	TGTGCCATCAGTGAGCCCCCGGCCACAGATACGCAGTATTTT	CAISEPPATDTQYF
many	NA	TRBV3-1	TRBJ2-1	TGTGCCAGCAGCCAAAGAGGTAGGACGGCGAGCTCCTACAATGAGCAGTTCTTC	CASSQRGRTASSYNEQFF
many	TRBD2	TRBV7-3	TRBJ2-7	TGTGCCAGCAGCTTAACGGGAGGGCCTGGAAACGAGCAGTACTTC	CASSLTGGPGNEQYF
many	TRBD1	TRBV12-3/TRBV12-4	TRBJ1-5	TGTGCCAGCAGTTTGGGACAGGGCCCGGTTAGGAGCAATCAGCCCCAGCATTTT	CASSLGQGPVRSNQPQHF
many	NA	TRBV7-2	TRBJ2-7	TGTGCCAGCAGCTTCTTTGGTCCCGAGCAGTACTTC	CASSFFGPEQYF
many	NA	TRBV5-1	TRBJ2-7	TGCGCCAGCAGCCCGTCGACGGGGGCCTACGAGCAGTACTTC	CASSPSTGAYEQYF
many	TRBD1	TRBV10-3	TRBJ2-5	TGTGCCATCACCCAATACAGGGGGCAAGAGACCCAGTACTTC	CAITQYRGQETQYF
many	NA	TRBV7-9	TRBJ2-3	TGTGCCAGCAGCTTATTAAGGGCGGCTAGCACAGATACGCAGTATTTT	CASSLLRAASTDTQYF
many	NA	TRBV20-1	TRBJ1-2	TGCAGTGCTTCTGATCGGGGGGGTGGCTATGGCTACACCTTC	CSASDRGGGYGYTF
many	NA	TRBV7-9	TRBJ2-2	TGTGCCAGCAGGGTTAGCGGAATGAACACCGGGGAGCTGTTTTTT	CASRVSGMNTGELFF
NA	NA	TRBV27	TRBJ2-1	TGTGCCAGCAGTAGCATTGCCCGAACTCCAAAGCGGGTTCTCCCCGGGAATGAGCAGTTCTTC	CASSSIARTPKRVLPGNEQFF
many	NA	TRBV6-2/TRBV6-3	TRBJ2-5	TGTGCCAGCAGCCGCAGGGCAGAAGAGACCCAGTACTTC	CASSRRAEETQYF
NA	NA	TRBV11-2	TRBJ2-2	TGTGCCAGCAGCTTAGAAACGGGGAGGAGTCCCGGGGAGCTGTTTTTT	CASSLETGRSPGELFF
NA	NA	TRBV12-5	TRBJ2-2	TGTGCTAGTGGTTTGGTATTTGAGGGCAGAGGGGAGCTGTTTTTT	CASGLVFEGRGELFF
many	TRBD2	TRBV4-3	TRBJ2-4	TGCGCCAGCAGCCACATGATGGGAGGGGCCCAAAACATTCAGTACTTC	CASSHMMGGAQNIQYF
NA	NA	TRBV27	TRBJ1-4	TGTGCCAGCAGTTTCTTGGCCAGGGGTAATGAAAAACTGTTTTTT	CASSFLARGNEKLFF
many	NA	TRBV11-2	TRBJ2-3	TGTGCCAGCAGCTTGACCCGGGGGGATACGCAGTATTTT	CASSLTRGDTQYF
many	TRBD1	TRBV5-1	TRBJ1-5	TGCGCCAGCAGCTTGGCAGGGGGCCAGCCCCAGCATTTT	CASSLAGGQPQHF
many	NA	TRBV5-5	TRBJ2-1	TGTGCCAGCAGCTTCGGGGTAGGGGAGCAGTTCTTC	CASSFGVGEQFF
few	NA	TRBV28	TRBJ2-7	TGTGCCAGCAGTCATACTGTGGGGCTCGAGCAGTACTTC	CASSHTVGLEQYF
many	NA	TRBV5-1	TRBJ2-7	TGCGCCAGCAGCTTGGGACAGGAGGCCTCCTACGAGCAGTACTTC	CASSLGQEASYEQYF
many	NA	TRBV9	TRBJ2-5	TGTGCCAGCAGCGCGACCAGCCTCACTGATGGAGAGACCCAGTACTTC	CASSATSLTDGETQYF
many	NA	TRBV7-2	TRBJ1-1	TGTGCCAGCAGCTTAGAAAAAACCCGGGGGGAAGCTTTCTTT	CASSLEKTRGEAFF
many	NA	TRBV28	TRBJ1-2	TGTGCCAGCAGTTTATCTCCAGGGAATAACTATGGCTACACCTTC	CASSLSPGNNYGYTF